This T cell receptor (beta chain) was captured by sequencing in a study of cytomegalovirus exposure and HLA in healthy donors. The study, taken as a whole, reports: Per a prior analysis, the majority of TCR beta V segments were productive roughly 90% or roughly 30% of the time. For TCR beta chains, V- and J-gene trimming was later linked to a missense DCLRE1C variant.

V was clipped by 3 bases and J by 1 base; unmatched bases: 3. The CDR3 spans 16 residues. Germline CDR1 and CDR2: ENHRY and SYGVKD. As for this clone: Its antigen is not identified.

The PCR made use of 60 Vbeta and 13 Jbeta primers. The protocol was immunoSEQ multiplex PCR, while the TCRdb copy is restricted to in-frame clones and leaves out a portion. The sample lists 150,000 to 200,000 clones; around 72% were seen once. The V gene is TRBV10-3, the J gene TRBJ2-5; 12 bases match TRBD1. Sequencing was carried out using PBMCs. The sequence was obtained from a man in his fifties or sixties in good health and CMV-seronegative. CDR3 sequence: CAISEGTGGPQETQYF. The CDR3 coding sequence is TGTGCCATCAGTGAAGGGACAGGGGGCCCCCAAGAGACCCAGTACTTC.